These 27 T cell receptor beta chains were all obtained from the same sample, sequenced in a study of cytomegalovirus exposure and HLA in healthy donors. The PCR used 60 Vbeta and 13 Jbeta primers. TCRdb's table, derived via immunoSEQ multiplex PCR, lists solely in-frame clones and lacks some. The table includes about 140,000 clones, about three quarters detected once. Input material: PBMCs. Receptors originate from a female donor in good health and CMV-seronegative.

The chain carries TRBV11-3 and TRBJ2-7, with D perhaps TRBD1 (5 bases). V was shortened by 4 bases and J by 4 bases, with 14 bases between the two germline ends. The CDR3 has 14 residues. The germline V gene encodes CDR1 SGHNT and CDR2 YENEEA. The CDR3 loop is CASSSVGAVYEQYF. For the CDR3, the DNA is TGTGCCAGCAGCTCCGTTGGGGCCGTATACGAGCAGTACTTC. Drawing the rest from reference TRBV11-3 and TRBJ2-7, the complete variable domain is EAGVVQSPRYKIIEKKQPVAFWCNPISGHNTLYWYLQNLGQGPELLIRYENEEAVDDSQLPKDRFSAERLKGVDSTLKIQPAELGDSAVYLCASSSVGAVYEQYFGPGTRLTVT.

CDR3 loop: CASSQDGQGATGELFF. Here the CDR3 DNA reads TGTGCCAGCAGCCAGGACGGACAGGGGGCCACCGGGGAGCTGTTTTTT. The chain is built from TRBV4-2 and TRBJ2-2, with 11 bases that match TRBD1. Looked up from germline, CDR1 is LGHNA and CDR2 is YNFKEQ. The CDR3 has 16 amino acids. V shed 3 bases and J 4 bases; nucleotides not matched to a gene: 4.

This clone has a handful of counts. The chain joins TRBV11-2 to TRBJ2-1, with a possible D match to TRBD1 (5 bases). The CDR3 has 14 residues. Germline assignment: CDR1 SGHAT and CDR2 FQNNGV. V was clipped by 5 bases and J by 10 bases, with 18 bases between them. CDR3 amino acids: CASSPQPGHQEQFF. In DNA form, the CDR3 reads TGTGCCAGCAGCCCGCAGCCTGGACATCAAGAGCAGTTCTTC.

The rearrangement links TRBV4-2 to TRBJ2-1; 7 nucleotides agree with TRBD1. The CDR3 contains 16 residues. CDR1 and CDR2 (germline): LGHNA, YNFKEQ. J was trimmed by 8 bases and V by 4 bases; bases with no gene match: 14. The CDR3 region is CASSLNPGQRTDEQFF. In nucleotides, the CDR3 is TGTGCCAGCAGCCTAAACCCGGGACAGCGGACCGATGAGCAGTTCTTC.

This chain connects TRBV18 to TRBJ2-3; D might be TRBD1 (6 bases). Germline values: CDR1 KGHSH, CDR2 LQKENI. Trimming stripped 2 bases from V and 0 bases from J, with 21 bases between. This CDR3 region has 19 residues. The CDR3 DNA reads TGTGCCAGCTCACCATCTATAGGACAGACAGGCCTTAGCACAGATACGCAGTATTTT. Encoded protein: CASSPSIGQTGLSTDTQYF.

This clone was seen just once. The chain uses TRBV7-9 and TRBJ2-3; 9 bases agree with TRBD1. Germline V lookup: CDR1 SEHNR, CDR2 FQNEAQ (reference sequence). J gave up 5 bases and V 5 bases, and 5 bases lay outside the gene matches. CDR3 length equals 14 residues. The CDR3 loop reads CASSDTTGGDTQYF. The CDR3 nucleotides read TGTGCCAGCAGCGATACGACAGGGGGAGATACGCAGTATTTT.

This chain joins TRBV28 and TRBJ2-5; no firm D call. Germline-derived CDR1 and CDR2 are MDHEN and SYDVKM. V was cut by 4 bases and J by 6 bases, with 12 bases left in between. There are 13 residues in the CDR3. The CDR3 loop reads CASSSPLTQTQYF. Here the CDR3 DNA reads TGTGCCAGCAGTTCCCCGTTAACTCAGACCCAGTACTTC. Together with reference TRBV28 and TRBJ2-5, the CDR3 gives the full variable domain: DVKVTQSSRYLVKRTGEKVFLECVQDMDHENMFWYRQDPGLGLRLIYFSYDVKMKEKGDIPEGYSVSREKKERFSLILESASTNQTSMYLCASSSPLTQTQYFGPGTRLLVL.

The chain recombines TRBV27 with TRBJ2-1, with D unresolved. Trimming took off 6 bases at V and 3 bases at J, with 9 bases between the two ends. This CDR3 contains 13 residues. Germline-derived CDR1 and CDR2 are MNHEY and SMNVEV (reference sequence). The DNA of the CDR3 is TGTGCCAGCAGCCGAGAGGACTACAATGAGCAGTTCTTC. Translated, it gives CASSREDYNEQFF.

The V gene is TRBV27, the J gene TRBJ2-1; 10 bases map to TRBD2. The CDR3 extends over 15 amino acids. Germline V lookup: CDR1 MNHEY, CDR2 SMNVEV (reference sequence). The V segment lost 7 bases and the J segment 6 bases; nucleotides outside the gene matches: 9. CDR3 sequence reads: CASKLAGGEGNEQFF. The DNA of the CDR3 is TGTGCCAGCAAGTTAGCGGGAGGAGAAGGCAATGAGCAGTTCTTC.

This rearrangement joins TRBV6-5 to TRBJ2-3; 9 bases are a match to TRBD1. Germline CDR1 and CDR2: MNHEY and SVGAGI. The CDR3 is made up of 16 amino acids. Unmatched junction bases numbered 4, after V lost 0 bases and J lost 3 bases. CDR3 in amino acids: CASSYSGQGATDTQYF. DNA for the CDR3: TGTGCCAGCAGTTACTCGGGACAGGGCGCGACAGATACGCAGTATTTT.

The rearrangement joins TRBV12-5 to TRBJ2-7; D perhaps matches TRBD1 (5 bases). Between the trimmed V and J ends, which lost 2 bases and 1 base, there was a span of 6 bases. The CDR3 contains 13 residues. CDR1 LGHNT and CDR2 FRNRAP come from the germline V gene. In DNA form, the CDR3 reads TGTGCTAGTGGTTTGCAGGGATCCTACGAGCAGTACTTC. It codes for CASGLQGSYEQYF. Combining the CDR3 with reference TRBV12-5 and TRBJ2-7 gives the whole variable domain DARVTQTPRHKVTEMGQEVTMRCQPILGHNTVFWYRQTMMQGLELLAYFRNRAPLDDSGMPKDRFSAEMPDATLATLKIQPSEPRDSAVYFCASGLQGSYEQYFGPGTRLTVT.

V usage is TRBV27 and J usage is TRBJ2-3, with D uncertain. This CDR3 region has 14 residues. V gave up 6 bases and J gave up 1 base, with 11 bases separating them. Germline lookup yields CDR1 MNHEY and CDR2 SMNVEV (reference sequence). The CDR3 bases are TGTGCCAGCAGCCTGACGGAGCGCACAGATACGCAGTATTTT. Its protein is CASSLTERTDTQYF.

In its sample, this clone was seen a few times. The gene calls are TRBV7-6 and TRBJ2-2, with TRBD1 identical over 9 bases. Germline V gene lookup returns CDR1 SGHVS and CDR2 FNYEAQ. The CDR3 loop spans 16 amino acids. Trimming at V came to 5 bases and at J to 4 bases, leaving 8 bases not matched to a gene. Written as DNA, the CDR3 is TGTGCCAGCAGCCCCTCCGGGACAGGGAGCACCGGGGAGCTGTTTTTT. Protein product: CASSPSGTGSTGELFF. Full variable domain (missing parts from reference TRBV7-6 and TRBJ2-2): GAGVSQSPRYKVTKRGQDVALRCDPISGHVSLYWYRQALGQGPEFLTYFNYEAQQDKSGLPNDRFSAERPEGSISTLTIQRTEQRDSAMYRCASSPSGTGSTGELFFGEGSRLTVL.

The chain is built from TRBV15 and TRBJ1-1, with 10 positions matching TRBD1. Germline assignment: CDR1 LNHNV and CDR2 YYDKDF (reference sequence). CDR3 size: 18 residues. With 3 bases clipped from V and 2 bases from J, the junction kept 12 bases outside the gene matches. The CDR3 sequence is CATSRRKSGTGDNTEAFF. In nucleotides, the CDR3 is TGTGCCACCAGCAGGCGTAAGTCCGGGACAGGGGATAACACTGAAGCTTTCTTT.

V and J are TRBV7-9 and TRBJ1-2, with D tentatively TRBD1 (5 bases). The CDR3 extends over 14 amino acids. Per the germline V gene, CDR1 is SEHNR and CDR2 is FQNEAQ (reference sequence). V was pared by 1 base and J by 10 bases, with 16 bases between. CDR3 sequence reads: CASSLEAGIIDYTF. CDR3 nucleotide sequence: TGTGCCAGCAGCTTAGAGGCAGGGATTATCGACTACACCTTC. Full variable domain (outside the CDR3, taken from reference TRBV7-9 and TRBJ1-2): DTGVSQNPRHKITKRGQNVTFRCDPISEHNRLYWYRQTLGQGPEFLTYFQNEAQLEKSRLLSDRFSAERPKGSFSTLEIQRTEQGDSAMYLCASSLEAGIIDYTFGSGTRLTVV.

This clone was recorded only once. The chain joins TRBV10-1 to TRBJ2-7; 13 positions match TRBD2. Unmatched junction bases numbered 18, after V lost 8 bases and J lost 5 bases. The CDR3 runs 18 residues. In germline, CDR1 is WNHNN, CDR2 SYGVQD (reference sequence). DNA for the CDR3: TGCGCCAGCGGGCTCGGACTAGCGGGAGCCGCCTGGGAGCACGAGCAGTACTTC. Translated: CASGLGLAGAAWEHEQYF.

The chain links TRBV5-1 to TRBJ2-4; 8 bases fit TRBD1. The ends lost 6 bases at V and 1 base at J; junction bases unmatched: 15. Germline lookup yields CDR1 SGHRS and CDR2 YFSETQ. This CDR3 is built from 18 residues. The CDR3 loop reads CASTPSPAGGLAKNIQYF. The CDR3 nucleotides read TGCGCCAGCACCCCCTCCCCGGCAGGGGGCCTGGCCAAAAACATTCAGTACTTC.

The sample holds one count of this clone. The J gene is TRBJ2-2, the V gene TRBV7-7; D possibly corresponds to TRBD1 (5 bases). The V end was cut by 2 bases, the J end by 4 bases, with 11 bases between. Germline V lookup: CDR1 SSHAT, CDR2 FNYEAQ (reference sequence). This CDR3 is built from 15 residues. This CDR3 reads CASSLNPTATGELFF. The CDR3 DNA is TGTGCCAGCAGCTTAAACCCGACAGCCACCGGGGAGCTGTTTTTT.

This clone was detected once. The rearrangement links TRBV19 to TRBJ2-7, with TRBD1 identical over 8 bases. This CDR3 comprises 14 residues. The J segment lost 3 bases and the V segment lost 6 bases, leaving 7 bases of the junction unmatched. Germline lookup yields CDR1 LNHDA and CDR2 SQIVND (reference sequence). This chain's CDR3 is CASRTGTGDYEQYF. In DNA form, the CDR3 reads TGTGCCAGTAGAACCGGGACAGGCGACTACGAGCAGTACTTC.

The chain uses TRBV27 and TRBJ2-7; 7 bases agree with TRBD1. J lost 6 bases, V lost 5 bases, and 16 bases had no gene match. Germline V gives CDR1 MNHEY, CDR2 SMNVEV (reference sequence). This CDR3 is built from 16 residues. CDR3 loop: CASSPSWRTGLSEQYF. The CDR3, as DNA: TGTGCCAGCAGTCCGAGCTGGCGGACAGGACTCAGCGAGCAGTACTTC.

The CDR3: CASSPQTGEVYGYTF. The DNA of the CDR3 is TGTGCCAGCAGCCCACAGACAGGGGAAGTATATGGCTACACCTTC. This chain joins TRBV7-6 and TRBJ1-2, with 8 bases fitting TRBD1. The trim removed 5 bases at V and 5 bases at J, leaving 10 bases unmatched. Germline V gives CDR1 SGHVS, CDR2 FNYEAQ. The CDR3 consists of 15 residues.

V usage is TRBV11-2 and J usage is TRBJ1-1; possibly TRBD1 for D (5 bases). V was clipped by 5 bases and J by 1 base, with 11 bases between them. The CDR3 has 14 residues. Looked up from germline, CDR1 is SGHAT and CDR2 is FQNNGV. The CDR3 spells CASSPGLTNTEAFF. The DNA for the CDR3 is TGTGCCAGCAGCCCGGGACTGACGAACACTGAAGCTTTCTTT.

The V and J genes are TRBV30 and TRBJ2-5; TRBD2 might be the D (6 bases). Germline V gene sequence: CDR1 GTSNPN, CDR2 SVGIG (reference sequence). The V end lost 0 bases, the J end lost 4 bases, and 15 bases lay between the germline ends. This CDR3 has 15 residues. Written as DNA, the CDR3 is TGTGCCTGGAGTGTCGGGGGTGGCGTGGGAGAGACCCAGTACTTC. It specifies CAWSVGGGVGETQYF.

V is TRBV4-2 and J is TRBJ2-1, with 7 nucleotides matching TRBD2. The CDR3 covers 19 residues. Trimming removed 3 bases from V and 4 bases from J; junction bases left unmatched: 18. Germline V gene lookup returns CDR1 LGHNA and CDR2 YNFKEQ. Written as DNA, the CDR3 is TGTGCCAGCAGCCACAAGGATAAGATACGGCTAGCGGAGTACAATGAGCAGTTCTTC. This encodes CASSHKDKIRLAEYNEQFF.

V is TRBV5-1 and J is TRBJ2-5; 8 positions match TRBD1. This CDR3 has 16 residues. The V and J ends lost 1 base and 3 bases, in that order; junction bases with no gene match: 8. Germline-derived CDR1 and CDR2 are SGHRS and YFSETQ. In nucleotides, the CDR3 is TGCGCCAGCAGCTTGAGGCAGGGGGCCTTGGAAGAGACCCAGTACTTC. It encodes CASSLRQGALEETQYF. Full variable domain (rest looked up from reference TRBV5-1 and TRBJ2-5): KAGVTQTPRYLIKTRGQQVTLSCSPISGHRSVSWYQQTPGQGLQFLFEYFSETQRNKGNFPGRFSGRQFSNSRSEMNVSTLELGDSALYLCASSLRQGALEETQYFGPGTRLLVL.

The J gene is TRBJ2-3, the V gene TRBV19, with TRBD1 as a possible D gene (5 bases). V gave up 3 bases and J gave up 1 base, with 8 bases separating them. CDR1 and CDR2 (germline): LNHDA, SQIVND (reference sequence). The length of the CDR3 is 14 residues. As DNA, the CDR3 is TGTGCCAGTAGTATGGGGCTTCGCACAGATACGCAGTATTTT. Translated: CASSMGLRTDTQYF.

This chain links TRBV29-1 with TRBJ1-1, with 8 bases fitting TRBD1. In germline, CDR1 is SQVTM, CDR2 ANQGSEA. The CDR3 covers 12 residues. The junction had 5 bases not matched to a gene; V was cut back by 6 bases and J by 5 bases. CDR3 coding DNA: TGCAGCGTGACAGGGGTGGGGACTGAAGCTTTCTTT. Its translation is CSVTGVGTEAFF.